This TCR beta chain was captured by sequencing in a study of blood T cell repertoires in COVID-19. Study members were between roughly 18 and 100 years old and lived in approximately 25 US regions. Categorization into cohorts depended on clinical history that participants reported. Repertoires were generated with immunoSEQ multiplex PCR, while TCRdb's copy carries only in-frame clones and drops some. The repertoire holds roughly 380,000 clones, roughly 87% seen once, with under 3% in the top ten. The TCR originated in a woman in her 30s who had recovered from COVID-19. The sample consisted of PBMCs or T cells enriched from blood (not recorded which).

The CDR3 region has the DNA TGCGCCAGCAGTCCATTCTCGACAGGGAGTCGGATTGTTCCCTACGAGCAGTACTTC. Amino acid sequence: CASSPFSTGSRIVPYEQYF. This sequence joins TRBV23-1 and TRBJ2-7, with 7 nucleotides matching TRBD1. TRBV23-1 is an open reading frame, and its role is uncertain. The trim removed 4 bases at V and 2 bases at J, leaving 20 bases unmatched. CDR3 size: 19 residues.